These T cell receptor beta chains were read from a single sample in a study of technical replicates of blood from several donors. Here immunoSEQ multiplex PCR was the method, and the copy in TCRdb shows in-frame clones only, minus some. The profile covers under 90,000 clones, with 93% appearing a single time and 0.2% to 0.25% taken by the ten largest. The sequenced sample consisted of T cells isolated from PBMCs. The source is a human donor in good health. Each CDR3 is given with its conserved first and last residue. D genes are given only for firm matches. A row's size may be missing; if present it is once, few, many or a size class.

TGTGCCAGCAGATACCCCGGGGGATATAGCAATCAGCCCCAGCATTTT | CASRYPGGYSNQPQHF | . | TRBV28 | . | TRBJ1-5
TGTGCTAGTGGTTTGCAGGGCACAGATACGCAGTATTTT | CASGLQGTDTQYF | . | TRBV12-5 | . | TRBJ2-3
TGTGCCACCAGCTTAGGACAACCCACAGATACGCAGTATTTT | CATSLGQPTDTQYF | . | TRBV15 | . | TRBJ2-3
TGTGCCAGCAGCTTAGCGGGAGGACAGGGGGTCTACAATGAGCAGTTCTTC | CASSLAGGQGVYNEQFF | . | TRBV7-8 | TRBD1 | TRBJ2-1
TGTGCCAGCAGCCCCCAGTACAATGAGCAGTTCTTC | CASSPQYNEQFF | . | TRBV11-2 | . | TRBJ2-1
TGTGCCAGCAGTTACTTAGACAGGGGGCGTGGAGAGACCCAGTACTTC | CASSYLDRGRGETQYF | . | TRBV6-5 | TRBD1 | TRBJ2-5
TGTGCCAGTAGTAAACCAGAAACAGGGTCCGGTGGCTACACCTTC | CASSKPETGSGGYTF | . | TRBV19 | . | TRBJ1-2
TGTGCCAGCACTCCCGCCGGAGCTGGAAACACCATATATTTT | CASTPAGAGNTIYF | . | TRBV6-5 | . | TRBJ1-3
TGTGCCAGCAGTTACGTAGCAGGGTATAATTCACCCCTCCACTTT | CASSYVAGYNSPLHF | . | TRBV6-5 | . | TRBJ1-6
TGCGCCAGCAGCCCCGGGACTAGCGGCTACAATGAGCAGTTCTTC | CASSPGTSGYNEQFF | . | TRBV5-1 | TRBD2 | TRBJ2-1
TGTGCCAGCAGCCGGATTTGGGGCCTAAGCTCCTACGAGCAGTACTTC | CASSRIWGLSSYEQYF | . | TRBV5-5 | . | TRBJ2-7
TGTGCCAGCAGTTTATCGTCTTCGGGGGGGCTCGATACGCAGTATTTT | CASSLSSSGGLDTQYF | . | TRBV27 | TRBD2 | TRBJ2-3
TGTGCCAGCAGTTTGGGGGGAGATACGCAGTATTTT | CASSLGGDTQYF | . | TRBV28 | . | TRBJ2-3
TGTGCCAGCAGCCGTGAACTAGCGGCTATACAAGAGACCCAGTACTTC | CASSRELAAIQETQYF | . | TRBV7-2 | TRBD2 | TRBJ2-5
TGTGCCACCAGCAATTTAGCGGGAGCTAAGGCGCAGTATTTT | CATSNLAGAKAQYF | . | TRBV21-1 | . | TRBJ2-3
TGCGCCAGCAGCTTGGAAGTTTTGGGCCAGGGAGGCTATGGCTACACCTTC | CASSLEVLGQGGYGYTF | . | TRBV5-1 | . | TRBJ1-2
TGTGCCAGCAGTTCCAATATGGAGACTGGCTACACCTTC | CASSSNMETGYTF | . | TRBV27 | . | TRBJ1-2
TGTGCCTGGAGACGCGGGGGAATCTCTGGAAACACCATATATTTT | CAWRRGGISGNTIYF | . | TRBV30 | . | TRBJ1-3
TGCGCCAGCAGCTTGGTAGCGAGGACTGAAGCTTTCTTT | CASSLVARTEAFF | . | TRBV5-1 | . | TRBJ1-1
TGTGCCAGCAGCTGGATACAGGCTCCCAACACTGAAGCTTTCTTT | CASSWIQAPNTEAFF | . | TRBV13 | . | TRBJ1-1
TGTGCCACCAGCAGAGATCTAACCGAACTCTATGGCTACACCTTC | CATSRDLTELYGYTF | . | TRBV15 | . | TRBJ1-2
TGTGCCAGTCGGGGGACTGCCGCTTTCTTT | CASRGTAAFF | once | TRBV19 | . | TRBJ1-1
TGTGCCAGCAGCTCCCCGGGGGGTTTTGTCTATGGCTACACCTTC | CASSSPGGFVYGYTF | . | TRBV7-2 | . | TRBJ1-2
TGTGCCAGCTCACCACGGTCAGGGTCGGTCTACGAGCAGTACTTC | CASSPRSGSVYEQYF | . | TRBV18 | . | TRBJ2-7
TGTGCCAGCTCACCTGGCCTTAGCGGGAGTATCGGGGATGAGCAGTTCTTC | CASSPGLSGSIGDEQFF | . | TRBV18 | TRBD2 | TRBJ2-1
TGTGCCAGTAGTATCCGGACAGCCAATCAGCCCCAGCATTTT | CASSIRTANQPQHF | . | TRBV19 | . | TRBJ1-5
TGTGCCATCAGGGGGGGGATTTTGTACACAGATACGCAGTATTTT | CAIRGGILYTDTQYF | once | TRBV10-3 | TRBD2 | TRBJ2-3
TGTGCCAGCAGCCCGTGGGGCCCACAAAACATTCAGTACTTC | CASSPWGPQNIQYF | . | TRBV7-9 | . | TRBJ2-4
TGTGCCAGCGGGGGGGGTGAGCAAGAGACCCAGTACTTC | CASGGGEQETQYF | . | TRBV2 | TRBD2 | TRBJ2-5
TGTGCCAGCAGTTACAGGGACTACATAGAGACCCAGTACTTC | CASSYRDYIETQYF | . | TRBV6-5 | TRBD2 | TRBJ2-5
TGTGCCAGCAGCCAGATTTGGGACAGCCTAGCCAAAAACATTCAGTACTTC | CASSQIWDSLAKNIQYF | once | TRBV27 | TRBD1 | TRBJ2-4
TGTGCCAGCAGCGTGACAGGGATCGGGGGGACCCAGTACTTC | CASSVTGIGGTQYF | . | TRBV6-1 | . | TRBJ2-5
TGTGCCAGCAGTGCCCGACAGGGGACTCAGCCCCAGCATTTT | CASSARQGTQPQHF | . | TRBV2 | TRBD1 | TRBJ1-5
TGTGCCAGCAGCCCGGACAGAACTTTACGTAGTGGCTACACCTTC | CASSPDRTLRSGYTF | once | TRBV5-4 | . | TRBJ1-2
TGCAGCGTTGAATACGCGGGAGGGCGATACAATGAGCAGTTCTTC | CSVEYAGGRYNEQFF | . | TRBV29-1 | TRBD2 | TRBJ2-1
TGTGCCAGCTCACCCCCACAGGGAACGGCGGCCTACAATGAGCAGTTCTTC | CASSPPQGTAAYNEQFF | . | TRBV18 | . | TRBJ2-1
TGCGCCAGCAGCTTGGGGCTCTTCGACTCCTACAATGAGCAGTTCTTC | CASSLGLFDSYNEQFF | . | TRBV5-1 | . | TRBJ2-1
TGTGCCAGCAGCTTAGAGGGGACAGGGAACAATGAGCAGTTCTTC | CASSLEGTGNNEQFF | . | TRBV11-2 | TRBD1 | TRBJ2-1
TGTGCCAGCAGCCAATACGGAACAGGCCTTTCCTACGAGCAGTACTTC | CASSQYGTGLSYEQYF | . | TRBV5-4 | . | TRBJ2-7
TGTGCCAGCAGCTCTAGAAGGGGGGGGAGCTCCTACGAGCAGTACTTC | CASSSRRGGSSYEQYF | . | TRBV7-2 | . | TRBJ2-7